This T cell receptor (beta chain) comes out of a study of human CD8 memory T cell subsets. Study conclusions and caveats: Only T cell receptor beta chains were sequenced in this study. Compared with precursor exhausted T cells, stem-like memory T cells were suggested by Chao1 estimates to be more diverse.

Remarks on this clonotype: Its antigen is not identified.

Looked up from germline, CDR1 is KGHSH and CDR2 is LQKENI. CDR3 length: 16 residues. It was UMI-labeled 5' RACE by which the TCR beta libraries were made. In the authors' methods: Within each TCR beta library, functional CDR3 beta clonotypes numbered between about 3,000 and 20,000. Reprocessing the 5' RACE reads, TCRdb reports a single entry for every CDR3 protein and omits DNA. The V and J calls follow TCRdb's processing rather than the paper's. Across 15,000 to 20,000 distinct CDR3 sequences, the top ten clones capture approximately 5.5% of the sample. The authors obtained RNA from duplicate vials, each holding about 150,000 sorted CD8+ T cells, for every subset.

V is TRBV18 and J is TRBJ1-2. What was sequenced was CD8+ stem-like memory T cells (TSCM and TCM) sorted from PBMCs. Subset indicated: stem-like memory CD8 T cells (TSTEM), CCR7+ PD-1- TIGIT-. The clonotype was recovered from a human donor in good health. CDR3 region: CASSPLREGLNYGYTF. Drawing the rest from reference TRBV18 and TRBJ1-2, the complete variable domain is NAGVMQNPRHLVRRRGQEARLRCSPMKGHSHVYWYRQLPEEGLKFMVYLQKENIIDESGMPKERFSAEFPKEGPSILRIQQVVRGDSAAYFCASSPLREGLNYGYTFGSGTRLTVV.